In this sample, the clone carrying this TCR beta chain turned up many times. These data are taken from a study of T-cell reconstitution after alpha-beta-depleted transplantation in children. Trimming removed 1 base from V and 6 bases from J; junction bases left unmatched: 3. This CDR3 contains 13 residues. TCRbeta library construction was performed incorporating unique molecular identifiers. TCRdb independently ran MiXCR on the PCR reads; one entry per CDR3 protein. Here the sample spans some 490,000 distinct CDR3 sequences, approximately 13% being singletons. This chain uses TRBV12-3 or TRBV12-4 with TRBJ2-7; 7 nucleotides match TRBD1. The sequence came from a human donor who donated a stem cell graft to a child with combined immunodeficiency. The starting material was PBMCs from the stem cell graft donor, obtained from the stem cell graft. Written as DNA, the CDR3 is TGTGCCAGCAGTTTAGAGGGGGCGGCCGAGCAGTACTTC. Residues: CASSLEGAAEQYF.